The T cell receptor beta chain under discussion was sequenced for a study of blood T cell repertoires in COVID-19. Study context: Samples representing acute and convalescent COVID-19 were sourced from the United States, Italy and Spain. The analysed material was cDNA or gDNA that came from T cells, B-cell-depleted T cells, or PBMCs.

Source study methods: For nucleated cells, counts were estimated from reference gene primer amplification. TCRdb's copy holds only in-frame clones and misses some; the assay was immunoSEQ multiplex PCR. The V and J calls and clone size were taken over from that table, and D and trimming were inferred from the DNA. The data hold 120,000 to 150,000 clones, with 80% to 90% observed a single time. Unmatched junction bases numbered 4, after V lost 5 bases and J lost 7 bases. Germline lookup yields CDR1 GTSNPN and CDR2 SVGIG (reference sequence). The CDR3 is 13 amino acids. The sample consisted of peripheral blood. The clonotype was recovered from a woman aged 60 to 75 with active COVID-19. The chain combines TRBV30 with TRBJ1-5; 11 nucleotides align to TRBD1. DNA for the CDR3: TGTGCCTGGGGACAGGGGGCACGGCAGCCCCAGCATTTT. It codes for CAWGQGARQPQHF. Full variable domain (remainder filled in from reference TRBV30 and TRBJ1-5): SQTIHQWPATLVQPVGSPLSLECTVEGTSNPNLYWYRQAAGRGLQLLFYSVGIGQISSEVPQNLSASRPQDRQFILSSKKLLLSDSGFYLCAWGQGARQPQHFGDGTRLSIL.